This is a list of T cell receptor beta chains from one sample in a study of blood T cell repertoires in COVID-19. TCRdb's copy holds only in-frame clones and misses some; the assay was immunoSEQ multiplex PCR. The sample lists over 35,000 clones, about 77% occurring once. The sequencing sample was made of peripheral blood. These receptors originate from a man aged 60-69 years with acute or convalescent COVID-19. Both conserved end residues are trimmed from each CDR3. D genes are given only for firm matches.

cdr3_aa: ASSLVPTLVEKLF; j_call: TRBJ1-4; d_call: NA; v_call: TRBV11-3
cdr3_aa: ASSESLPVLH; j_call: TRBJ1-6; d_call: NA; v_call: TRBV25-1
cdr3_aa: ASSLGLHDTDTQY; j_call: TRBJ2-3; d_call: NA; v_call: TRBV7-8
cdr3_aa: ASSLTGSVNYGYT; j_call: TRBJ1-2; d_call: TRBD1; v_call: TRBV6-5
cdr3_aa: ACTGLNGANVLT; j_call: TRBJ2-6; d_call: NA; v_call: TRBV30
cdr3_aa: ATSRDPGRQETQY; j_call: TRBJ2-5; d_call: NA; v_call: TRBV15
cdr3_aa: ATSATGGETQY; j_call: TRBJ2-5; d_call: TRBD1; v_call: TRBV24-1
cdr3_aa: ASRRGLAEANTDTQY; j_call: TRBJ2-3; d_call: TRBD2; v_call: TRBV7-9
cdr3_aa: ASSISGNSYNEQF; j_call: TRBJ2-1; d_call: TRBD2; v_call: TRBV7-9
cdr3_aa: ASKYGTSYYEQY; j_call: TRBJ2-7; d_call: TRBD2; v_call: TRBV28
cdr3_aa: ASESGLAGNEQF; j_call: TRBJ2-1; d_call: TRBD2; v_call: TRBV19
cdr3_aa: ASSDATNVCASSGSDEQY; j_call: TRBJ2-7; d_call: TRBD2; v_call: TRBV6-4
cdr3_aa: ASSMGTGIGVNTQY; j_call: TRBJ2-3; d_call: TRBD1; v_call: TRBV19
cdr3_aa: ASRQDTNTGELF; j_call: TRBJ2-2; d_call: NA; v_call: TRBV2
cdr3_aa: ASSSGTGLSGANVLT; j_call: TRBJ2-6; d_call: TRBD1; v_call: TRBV28
cdr3_aa: ASSSRSGSGFTGELF; j_call: TRBJ2-2; d_call: TRBD2; v_call: TRBV7-2
cdr3_aa: ASSIIQGRNQPQH; j_call: TRBJ1-5; d_call: NA; v_call: TRBV19
cdr3_aa: ASSQRPGDEQF; j_call: TRBJ2-1; d_call: NA; v_call: TRBV12-3/TRBV12-4
cdr3_aa: AWSILGTANTEAF; j_call: TRBJ1-1; d_call: TRBD1; v_call: TRBV30
cdr3_aa: ASSSRQIAGGTGELF; j_call: TRBJ2-2; d_call: TRBD2; v_call: TRBV7-2
cdr3_aa: ASSYGSVKNEQF; j_call: TRBJ2-1; d_call: NA; v_call: TRBV6-5
cdr3_aa: ASSSSSGVQETQY; j_call: TRBJ2-5; d_call: NA; v_call: TRBV18
cdr3_aa: ASSMGTSSDTQY; j_call: TRBJ2-3; d_call: TRBD2; v_call: TRBV19
cdr3_aa: ASSSDRFYGYT; j_call: TRBJ1-2; d_call: TRBD1; v_call: TRBV7-9
cdr3_aa: ASSVASVNEQF; j_call: TRBJ2-1; d_call: NA; v_call: TRBV9
cdr3_aa: ASSLATGLETQY; j_call: TRBJ2-5; d_call: TRBD1; v_call: TRBV7-8
cdr3_aa: ASSGGQKNTEAF; j_call: TRBJ1-1; d_call: NA; v_call: TRBV5-5
cdr3_aa: ASSLLASGSGSYNEQF; j_call: TRBJ2-1; d_call: TRBD2; v_call: TRBV5-1
cdr3_aa: ASSPDREGNQPQH; j_call: TRBJ1-5; d_call: NA; v_call: TRBV6-2/TRBV6-3
cdr3_aa: ASSLGGQSTEAF; j_call: TRBJ1-1; d_call: NA; v_call: TRBV11-3
cdr3_aa: ASSLGAKETQY; j_call: TRBJ2-5; d_call: NA; v_call: TRBV5-1
cdr3_aa: AWSVRGSGEQY; j_call: TRBJ2-7; d_call: NA; v_call: TRBV30
cdr3_aa: ASSSGQGDYEQY; j_call: TRBJ2-7; d_call: TRBD1; v_call: TRBV5-4
cdr3_aa: GCLAGPRGTDTQY; j_call: TRBJ2-3; d_call: TRBD2; v_call: TRBV28
cdr3_aa: ASITGTSDYNEQF; j_call: TRBJ2-1; d_call: TRBD2; v_call: TRBV5-5
cdr3_aa: ASSTTGGLGYGYT; j_call: TRBJ1-2; d_call: TRBD1; v_call: TRBV28
cdr3_aa: ASSAGSYGYT; j_call: TRBJ1-2; d_call: NA; v_call: TRBV28
cdr3_aa: AWSALRQGKDSGNTIY; j_call: TRBJ1-3; d_call: NA; v_call: TRBV30
cdr3_aa: ATDPGLEVEDEQY; j_call: TRBJ2-7; d_call: NA; v_call: TRBV21-1
cdr3_aa: ASSFDRVYEQY; j_call: TRBJ2-7; d_call: TRBD1; v_call: TRBV7-6
cdr3_aa: ASSGTGPSYEQY; j_call: TRBJ2-7; d_call: TRBD1; v_call: TRBV6-5
cdr3_aa: ASRKGRAGNQPQH; j_call: TRBJ1-5; d_call: NA; v_call: TRBV28
cdr3_aa: ACTGGVPGELF; j_call: TRBJ2-2; d_call: TRBD1; v_call: TRBV30
cdr3_aa: ASRGGTYEQY; j_call: TRBJ2-7; d_call: NA; v_call: TRBV12-3/TRBV12-4
cdr3_aa: ASSLGLVADTQY; j_call: TRBJ2-3; d_call: NA; v_call: TRBV5-1
cdr3_aa: ASSYLGASRYGYT; j_call: TRBJ1-2; d_call: NA; v_call: TRBV6-5
cdr3_aa: ASSSSDSGQGTQY; j_call: TRBJ2-3; d_call: TRBD1; v_call: TRBV7-9
cdr3_aa: ASRRTSGTYNEQF; j_call: TRBJ2-1; d_call: TRBD2; v_call: TRBV5-6
cdr3_aa: ASSLFAGYEQY; j_call: TRBJ2-7; d_call: NA; v_call: TRBV7-2
cdr3_aa: ATSDPGTGRGPNEQF; j_call: TRBJ2-1; d_call: TRBD1; v_call: TRBV24-1
cdr3_aa: ASSQPGGNTEAF; j_call: TRBJ1-1; d_call: NA; v_call: TRBV3-1/TRBV3-2
cdr3_aa: ASSLNRIAYEQY; j_call: TRBJ2-7; d_call: NA; v_call: TRBV11-3
cdr3_aa: ASSLTQGAKTYEQY; j_call: TRBJ2-7; d_call: TRBD1; v_call: TRBV18
cdr3_aa: ASRPSGQETQY; j_call: TRBJ2-5; d_call: TRBD2; v_call: TRBV6-2/TRBV6-3
cdr3_aa: ASSRNRENTEAF; j_call: TRBJ1-1; d_call: NA; v_call: TRBV7-8
cdr3_aa: ASTETSGFYEQY; j_call: TRBJ2-7; d_call: TRBD2; v_call: TRBV5-5